The T cell receptor beta chain under discussion was sequenced for a study of T cell responses to AZD1222 COVID-19 vaccine (dated by TCRdb to the early 2020s). Notes on the research overall: AZD1222 recipients whose second dose came at about 4 weeks and those whose second dose came at about 12 weeks were combined into one group, since spike-specific TCR depth and breadth did not differ between the two schedules. TCR sequencing covered some 250 trial participants: 200 to 220 given two doses of AZD1222 and approximately 25 given two doses of MenACWY control vaccine. Trial participants were enrolled into age subgroups of 18-55, 56-69 and 70-plus years, which contained 148, 28 and 57 TCR-sequenced participants, respectively.

The time point label on this specimen signifies: baseline before first vaccination. Vaccinee samples came from UK trials COV001 and COV002, including a single-blind randomized controlled phase 2/3 trial of AZD1222 (ChAdOx1 nCoV-19) in healthy adults. For TCRbeta chain sequencing, PBMC samples were collected from trial participants at day 0 and at day 28 after the second dose. The investigation overall reported the following: Spike-specific TCR breadth and depth rose significantly after two AZD1222 doses compared with day 0 and with MenACWY recipients. No day 14 peak-response samples were available, so repertoires were characterized only after the peak T cell response. The vaccine-associated CD4 TCRs covered the entire spike protein, and the dominant responses fell in regions 160-218 and 743-854. Conclusions about previously exposed vaccinees are limited because only a handful of AZD1222 recipients were SARS-CoV-2 seropositive at baseline. Reportedly, close to half of the unique spike-specific TCRs recognized epitopes lying outside the regions that are mutated in the B.1.351 and B.1.1.7 variants. The 56-69-year group was small, and its depth increase did not reach significance, likely because of low power. Participants were mostly white British and included more females than males, and it was suggested by the authors that clonal diversity may have been underestimated.

The CDR3 holds 12 amino acids from the cysteine to the phenylalanine. Only the CDR3 part of the read is kept: 36 bases, read in frame from the first base. V gives up 3 bases and J gives up 8 bases, and the segment between their germline ends measures 8 bases. Via the germline V gene, CDR1 is MNHNS and CDR2 SASEGT. This clone is described as medium-sized (0.01 to 0.1%). It has no known antigen specificity. No much larger clone exists at a distance of one base, and base qualities are not known. The CDR3 regions of human TCRbeta chains were analyzed by immunosequencing. Per the authors' processing: Repertoire TCRs were matched against a reference library of SARS-CoV-2-specific TCRs generated with the MIRA antigen-specificity platform. Breadth was defined as the fraction of unique TCRs that were SARS-CoV-2-associated, and depth was defined as the fraction of total T cells that were SARS-CoV-2-associated. Using the MIRA data, each spike-specific TCR was assigned both to the spike region to which the TCR was reactive and to a CD4 or CD8 class. Log10-transformed breadth and depth values were compared by one-way ANOVA with Sidak's multiple comparisons tests. Not all clones reach the TCRdb copy of this immuneACCESS table, which keeps in-frame sequences only. Checked studies attribute under half of the gap to unresolved V genes and leave the rest unexplained. V and J calls and clone size are as listed in that table; D and trimming were resolved from the DNA. This sample has approximately 120,000 clones in its table, and over 85% of those were observed once. The ten most abundant clones make up about 0.86% of the sample.

The starting material was peripheral blood, obtained on day 0 of AZD1222 vaccination. This receptor was identified in an adult in good health. The chain is encoded by TRBV6-1 joined to TRBJ1-3; a tentative D call is TRBD1 (5 bases match). The sequenced DNA: TGTGCCAGCAGTGAGGGGGAACACACCATATATTTT. This translates into CASSEGEHTIYF.